This T cell receptor beta chain was sequenced for a study of PD-L1 blockade in urothelial cancer. Study overall: Male patients with bladder-origin urothelial cancer numbered about 90% of the 29. T cell content in blood samples showed a median of about 140,000.

As for time point: peripheral blood 6 weeks after treatment start. Locally advanced or metastatic urothelial carcinoma affected all patients. This CDR3 contains 15 residues. Germline V gene lookup returns CDR1 LNHDA and CDR2 SQIVND (reference sequence). Germline trimming cut 6 bases from V and 4 bases from J; bases unmatched to any gene: 9. Every PCR was spiked with synthetic TCR analog templates. Sequencing used immunoSEQ multiplex PCR; TCRdb keeps in-frame clones, though not all of them. The sample has tens of thousands of clones, more than 80% seen once; the top ten hold around 7%. The input for sequencing was PBMCs, taken around atezolizumab (anti-PD-L1) treatment. The source is a man aged 65 to 85 with urothelial cancer. This chain joins TRBV19 and TRBJ1-2; 9 positions agree with TRBD1. The CDR3 DNA is TGTGCCAGTAGGACAGGGGGACGGGGCCTCTATGGCTACACCTTC. The encoded protein is CASRTGGRGLYGYTF.